This is a list of T cell receptor beta chains from one sample in a study of T cells after yellow fever vaccination. From the 5' RACE reads, TCRdb called clonotypes with MiXCR, one entry per CDR3 protein. The repertoire holds approximately 300,000 distinct CDR3 sequences, with around 7.3% as singletons. The sequences come from PBMCs, collected approximately 47 days after the first yellow fever vaccination. All receptors come from a man younger than 30 who received the YFV17D yellow fever vaccine. Both conserved end residues are trimmed from each CDR3.

TRBJ1-6,TRBV3-1,ASSPNPGNSPLH
TRBJ2-5,TRBV7-2,ASSLARGRGETQY
TRBJ1-2,TRBV29-1,IITRGGSDYGYT
TRBJ1-6,TRBV20-1,SARPGGPNSPLH
TRBJ2-7,TRBV5-5,ASSRGGREQY
TRBJ1-2,TRBV5-6,ASSSGTHYGYT
TRBJ2-5,TRBV12-3/TRBV12-4,ASSLALAQETQY
TRBJ1-1,TRBV6-2/TRBV6-3,ASSPYWAKTGPNTEAF
TRBJ1-2,TRBV2,ASSVHETGFGYT
TRBJ2-1,TRBV20-1,SARAVQGARDNEQF
TRBJ2-1,TRBV20-1,SARGPSLQF
TRBJ1-4,TRBV30,AWSFLGTNEKLF
TRBJ2-2,TRBV6-1,ASSASGPGELF
TRBJ1-4,TRBV19,ASSIRGTVSEKLF
TRBJ2-5,TRBV12-3/TRBV12-4,ASSLLAGAQETQY
TRBJ2-1,TRBV15,ATSVQGANEQF
TRBJ2-6,TRBV29-1,SATTGIRSGANVLT
TRBJ2-5,TRBV5-1,ASSLRPQGAWVAQY
TRBJ1-5,TRBV5-1,ASSFHSNQPQH
TRBJ1-2,TRBV9,ASSPGGGTGRFYGYT
TRBJ2-2,TRBV7-2,ASSSQGYTGELF
TRBJ2-1,TRBV29-1,SVRAGSEQF
TRBJ1-1,TRBV7-2,ASSRGGGRLGTF
TRBJ1-5,TRBV6-1,ASRPTGKYQPQH
TRBJ1-1,TRBV10-2,ASSPGGVWTEAF
TRBJ2-7,TRBV5-1,ASSPQGGNYEQY
TRBJ1-5,TRBV6-1,ASSPDREGQPQH
TRBJ2-1,TRBV7-9,ASSFSGGAIYNEQF
TRBJ2-1,TRBV5-6,ASSGQDRYEQF
TRBJ1-5,TRBV6-2/TRBV6-3,ASSYRSQPQH
TRBJ1-1,TRBV7-2,ASSFGTPVTEAF
TRBJ1-5,TRBV18,ASSPTGSWLIQPQH
TRBJ2-5,TRBV5-1,ASSLGDGGKETQY
TRBJ2-1,TRBV15,ATSTRQEYNEQF
TRBJ2-3,TRBV30,AWITGKGTDTQY
TRBJ1-6,TRBV5-4,ASSLAQDRPLH